The source of this TCR beta chain is a study of Graves' ophthalmopathy and Graves' hyperthyroidism. The table lists this clonotype with many counts. The CDR3 contains 15 residues. Trimming cost V 4 bases and J 4 bases; bases outside gene matches: 11. Germline CDR1 DFQATT, CDR2 SNEGSKA (reference sequence). Amplification of TCR beta CDR3 regions used RNA transcripts. HTBI primers served in a first-round RT-PCR, which a second-round multiplex PCR followed. Via MiXCR, TCRdb re-called the multiplex PCR reads, giving one row per CDR3 protein. The table records under 350,000 distinct CDR3 sequences, under 20% of them present only once.

This TCR derives from an adult man with Graves' ophthalmopathy. The specimen sequenced was peripheral blood. The chain combines TRBV20-1 with TRBJ2-7, with TRBD1 matching over 9 bases. The CDR3 DNA reads as TGCAGTGCTACCCGGGGGGACAGGGCAGTTTACGAGCAGTACTTC. Protein sequence: CSATRGDRAVYEQYF.